This TCR beta chain was captured in a study of blood T cell repertoires in COVID-19. This CDR3 spans 13 amino acids. CDR1 and CDR2 (germline): SGHDT, YYEEEE. With 0 bases removed from V and 7 bases from J, the gap between germline ends came to 10 bases. The table came from immunoSEQ multiplex PCR; TCRdb's copy has only in-frame clones and leaves some out. Of tens of thousands of clones in the sample, less than 85% were seen once. Sequencing was carried out using peripheral blood. This sequence joins TRBV5-6 and TRBJ2-5; no definite D call. The clonotype was recovered from a man aged 70 or older with COVID-19, enrolled during active disease. The CDR3 sequence is CASSLGYLGTQYF. The CDR3 bases are TGTGCCAGCAGCTTGGGATACCTAGGGACCCAGTACTTC.